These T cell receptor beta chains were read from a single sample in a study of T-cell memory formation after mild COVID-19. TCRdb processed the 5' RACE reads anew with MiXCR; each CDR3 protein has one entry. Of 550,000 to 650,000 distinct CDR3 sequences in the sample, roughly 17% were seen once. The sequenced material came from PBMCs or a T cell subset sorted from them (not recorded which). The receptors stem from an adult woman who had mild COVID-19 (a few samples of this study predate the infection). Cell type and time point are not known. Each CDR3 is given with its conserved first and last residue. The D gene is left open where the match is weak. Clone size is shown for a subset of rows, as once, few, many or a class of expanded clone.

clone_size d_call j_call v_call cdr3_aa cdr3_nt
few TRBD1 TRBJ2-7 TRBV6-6 CASSVRGTGSYEQYF TGTGCCAGCAGCGTACGCGGGACAGGGTCCTACGAGCAGTACTTC
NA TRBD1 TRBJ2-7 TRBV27 CASSPQRGQGDLHQYF TGTGCCAGCAGTCCGCAGCGGGGACAGGGGGACCTCCACCAGTACTTC
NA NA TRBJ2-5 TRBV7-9 CASSLVMQQETQYF TGTGCCAGCAGCTTAGTTATGCAACAAGAGACCCAGTACTTC
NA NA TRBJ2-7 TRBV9 CASSVGVSTYEQYF TGTGCCAGCAGCGTAGGGGTCAGTACCTACGAGCAGTACTTC
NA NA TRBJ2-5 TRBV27 CASSSGYGGRETQYF TGTGCCAGCAGTTCCGGGTATGGGGGGAGAGAGACCCAGTACTTC
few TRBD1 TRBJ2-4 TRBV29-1 CSVEPGTGRSIQYF TGCAGCGTTGAACCCGGGACAGGGCGAAGCATTCAGTACTTC
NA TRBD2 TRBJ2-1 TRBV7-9 CASSSMLGLAGDEQFF TGTGCCAGCAGCTCAATGTTGGGACTAGCGGGGGATGAGCAGTTCTTC
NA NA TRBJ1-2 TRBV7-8 CASSLAQGPNYGYTF TGTGCCAGCAGCTTAGCGCAGGGCCCCAACTATGGCTACACCTTC
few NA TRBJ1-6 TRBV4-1 CASSQASYNSPLHF TGCGCCAGCAGCCAAGCTTCCTATAATTCACCCCTCCACTTT
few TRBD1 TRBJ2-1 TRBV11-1 CASSLALPGTGGRNEQFF TGTGCCAGCAGCTTAGCACTACCAGGGACAGGGGGCAGGAATGAGCAGTTCTTC
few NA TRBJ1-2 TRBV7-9 CASSTAPGSGLDGYTF TGTGCCAGCAGCACCGCCCCTGGATCGGGGCTGGATGGCTACACCTTC
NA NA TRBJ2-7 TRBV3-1 CASSQVAYEQYF TGTGCCAGCAGCCAAGTTGCCTACGAGCAGTACTTC
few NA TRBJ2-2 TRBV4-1 CASSQPALDTGELFF TGCGCCAGCAGCCAACCCGCACTAGATACCGGGGAGCTGTTTTTT
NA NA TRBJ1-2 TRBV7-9 CASSLGTAFGYTF TGTGCCAGCAGCTTAGGGACAGCCTTTGGCTACACCTTC
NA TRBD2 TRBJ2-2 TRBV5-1 CASSLSTSGVVGELFF TGCGCCAGCAGCTTGTCGACTAGCGGGGTGGTCGGGGAGCTGTTTTTT
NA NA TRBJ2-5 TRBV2 CASSGPRVAQYF TGTGCCAGCTCAGGACCGAGAGTAGCCCAGTACTTC
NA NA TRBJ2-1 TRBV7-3 CASSLTEGLSSYNEQFF TGTGCCAGCAGCTTAACGGAGGGCCTTAGCTCCTACAATGAGCAGTTCTTC